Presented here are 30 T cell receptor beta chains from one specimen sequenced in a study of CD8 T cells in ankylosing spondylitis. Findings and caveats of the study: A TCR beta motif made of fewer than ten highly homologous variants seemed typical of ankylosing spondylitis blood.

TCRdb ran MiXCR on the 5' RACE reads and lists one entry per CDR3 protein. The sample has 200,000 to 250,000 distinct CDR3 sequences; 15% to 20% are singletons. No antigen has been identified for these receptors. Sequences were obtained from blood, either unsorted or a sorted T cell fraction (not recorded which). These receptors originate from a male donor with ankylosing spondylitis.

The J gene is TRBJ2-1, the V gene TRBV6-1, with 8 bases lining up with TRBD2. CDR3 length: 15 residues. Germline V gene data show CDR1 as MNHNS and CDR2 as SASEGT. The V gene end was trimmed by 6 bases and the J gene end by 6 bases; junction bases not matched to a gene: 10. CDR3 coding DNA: TGTGCCAGCAGATCCGGGACTAGGCGAGGCAATGAGCAGTTCTTC. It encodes CASRSGTRRGNEQFF.

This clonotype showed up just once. The CDR3 reads CASSLIQGQKFSPLHF. The CDR3 region has the DNA TGTGCCAGCAGCTTAATCCAAGGACAGAAGTTTTCACCCCTCCACTTT. This chain connects TRBV7-8 to TRBJ1-6; TRBD1 is a possible D gene (6 bases). V was clipped by 2 bases and J by 9 bases, with 17 bases between them. The CDR3 is 16 amino acids. Germline V gene sequence: CDR1 SGHVS, CDR2 FQNEAQ.

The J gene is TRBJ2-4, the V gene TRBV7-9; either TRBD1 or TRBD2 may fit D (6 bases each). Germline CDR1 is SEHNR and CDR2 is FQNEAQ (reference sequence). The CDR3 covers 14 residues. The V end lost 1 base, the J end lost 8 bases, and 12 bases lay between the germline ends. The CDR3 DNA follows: TGTGCCAGCAGCTTAGGGGGGGCTGAGGACATTCAGTACTTC. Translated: CASSLGGAEDIQYF.

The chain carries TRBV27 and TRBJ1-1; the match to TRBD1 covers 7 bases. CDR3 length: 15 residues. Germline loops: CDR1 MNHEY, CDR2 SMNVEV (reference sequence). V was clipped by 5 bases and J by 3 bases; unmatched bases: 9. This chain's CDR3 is CASSVRQGLDTEAFF. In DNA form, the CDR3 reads TGTGCCAGCAGTGTTCGACAGGGCCTGGACACTGAAGCTTTCTTT.

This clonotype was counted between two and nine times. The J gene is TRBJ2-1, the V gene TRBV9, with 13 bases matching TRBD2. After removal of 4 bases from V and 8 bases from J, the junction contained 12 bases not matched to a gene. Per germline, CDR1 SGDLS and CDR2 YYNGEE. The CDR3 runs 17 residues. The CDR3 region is CASSLSLLAGGPYEQFF. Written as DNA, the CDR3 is TGTGCCAGCAGCCTCTCCCTACTAGCGGGAGGGCCCTATGAGCAGTTCTTC. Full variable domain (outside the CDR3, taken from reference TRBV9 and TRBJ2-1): DSGVTQTPKHLITATGQRVTLRCSPRSGDLSVYWYQQSLDQGLQFLIQYYNGEERAKGNILERFSAQQFPDLHSELNLSSLELGDSALYFCASSLSLLAGGPYEQFFGPGTRLTVL.

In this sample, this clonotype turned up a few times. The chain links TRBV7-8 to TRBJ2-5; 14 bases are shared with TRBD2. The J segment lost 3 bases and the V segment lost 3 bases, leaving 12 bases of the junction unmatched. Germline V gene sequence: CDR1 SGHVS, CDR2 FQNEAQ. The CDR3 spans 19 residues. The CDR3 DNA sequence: TGTGCCAGCAGCTTCGGGACTAGCGGGAGTATAAGAGAAAAAGAGACCCAGTACTTC. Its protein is CASSFGTSGSIREKETQYF.

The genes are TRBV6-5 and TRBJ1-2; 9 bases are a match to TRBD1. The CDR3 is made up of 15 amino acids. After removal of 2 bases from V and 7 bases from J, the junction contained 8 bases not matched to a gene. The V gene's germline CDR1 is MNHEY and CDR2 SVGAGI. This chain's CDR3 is CASSYNIQGAGGYTF. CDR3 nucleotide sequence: TGTGCCAGCAGTTACAATATACAGGGGGCGGGTGGCTACACCTTC.

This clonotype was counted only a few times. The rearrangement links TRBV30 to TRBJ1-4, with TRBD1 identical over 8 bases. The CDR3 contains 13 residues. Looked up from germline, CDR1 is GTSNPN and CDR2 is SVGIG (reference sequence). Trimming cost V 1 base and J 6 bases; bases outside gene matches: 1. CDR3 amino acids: CAWSEGQDEKLFF. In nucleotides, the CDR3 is TGTGCCTGGAGTGAGGGACAGGATGAAAAACTGTTTTTT.

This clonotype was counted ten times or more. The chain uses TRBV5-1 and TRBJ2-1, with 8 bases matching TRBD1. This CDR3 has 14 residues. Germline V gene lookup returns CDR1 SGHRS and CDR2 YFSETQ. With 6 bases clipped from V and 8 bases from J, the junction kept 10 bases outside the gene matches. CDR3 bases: TGCGCCAGCACCGGACAGGGATATGAAGATGAGCAGTTCTTC. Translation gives CASTGQGYEDEQFF.

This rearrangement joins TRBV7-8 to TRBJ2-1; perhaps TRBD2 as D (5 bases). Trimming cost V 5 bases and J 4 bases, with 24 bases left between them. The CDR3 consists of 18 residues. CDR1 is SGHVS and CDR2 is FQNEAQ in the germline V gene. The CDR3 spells CASSAGWTGDLEYNEQFF. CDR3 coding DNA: TGTGCCAGCAGCGCCGGGTGGACTGGGGATCTTGAGTACAATGAGCAGTTCTTC.

The CDR3 DNA sequence: TGCAGTGCTAGAGTCCGCCAGGGGGCAGATACGCAGTATTTT. Translation gives CSARVRQGADTQYF. The chain recombines TRBV20-1 with TRBJ2-3, with TRBD1 matching 7 bases. V gave up 1 base and J gave up 4 bases; unmatched junction bases: 5. This CDR3 has 14 amino acids. Germline V gives CDR1 DFQATT, CDR2 SNEGSKA (reference sequence).

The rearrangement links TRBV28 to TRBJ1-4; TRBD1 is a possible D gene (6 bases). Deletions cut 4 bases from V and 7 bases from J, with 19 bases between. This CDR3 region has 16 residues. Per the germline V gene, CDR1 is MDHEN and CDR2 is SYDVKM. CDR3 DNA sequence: TGTGCCAGCAGTTCCCCATTGGGGGGCTTTGGTGAAAAACTGTTTTTT. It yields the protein CASSSPLGGFGEKLFF.

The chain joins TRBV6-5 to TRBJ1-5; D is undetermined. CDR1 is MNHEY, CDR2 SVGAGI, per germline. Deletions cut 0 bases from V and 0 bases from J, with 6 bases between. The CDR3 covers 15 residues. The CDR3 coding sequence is TGTGCCAGCAGTTACTCCGGGCTTAGCAATCAGCCCCAGCATTTT. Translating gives CASSYSGLSNQPQHF.

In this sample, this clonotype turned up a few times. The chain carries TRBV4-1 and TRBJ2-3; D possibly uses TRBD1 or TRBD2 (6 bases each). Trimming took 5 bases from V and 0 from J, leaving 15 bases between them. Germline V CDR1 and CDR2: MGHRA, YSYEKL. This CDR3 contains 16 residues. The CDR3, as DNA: TGCGCCAGCAGCTATACCCGGGGGCCTAGCACAGATACGCAGTATTTT. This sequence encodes CASSYTRGPSTDTQYF.

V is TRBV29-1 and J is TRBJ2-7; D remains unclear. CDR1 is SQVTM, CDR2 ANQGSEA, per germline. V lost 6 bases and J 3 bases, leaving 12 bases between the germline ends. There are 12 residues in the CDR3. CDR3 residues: CSVESDGYEQYF. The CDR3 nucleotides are TGCAGCGTCGAGTCGGACGGCTACGAGCAGTACTTC.

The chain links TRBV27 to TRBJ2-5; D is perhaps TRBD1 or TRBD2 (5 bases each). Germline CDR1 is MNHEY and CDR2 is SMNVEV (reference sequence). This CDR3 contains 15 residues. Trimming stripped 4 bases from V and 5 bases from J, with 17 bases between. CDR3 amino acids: CASSSRDVSGETQYF. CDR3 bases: TGTGCCAGCAGTTCAAGGGACGTGTCGGGGGAGACCCAGTACTTC.

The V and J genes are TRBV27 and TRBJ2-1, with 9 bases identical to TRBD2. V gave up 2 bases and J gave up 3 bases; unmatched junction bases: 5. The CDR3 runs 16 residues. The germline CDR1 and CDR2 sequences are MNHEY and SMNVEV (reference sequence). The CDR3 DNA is TGTGCCAGCAGTTTAACCTCTAGCGGGGTCTACAATGAGCAGTTCTTC. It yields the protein CASSLTSSGVYNEQFF.

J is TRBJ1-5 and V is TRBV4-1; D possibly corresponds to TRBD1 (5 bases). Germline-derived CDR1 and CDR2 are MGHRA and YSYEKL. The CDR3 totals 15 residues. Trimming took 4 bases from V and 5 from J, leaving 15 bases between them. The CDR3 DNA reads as TGCGCCAGCAGCCCAGTTCAGGGAGAGGATCAGCCCCAGCATTTT. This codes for CASSPVQGEDQPQHF.

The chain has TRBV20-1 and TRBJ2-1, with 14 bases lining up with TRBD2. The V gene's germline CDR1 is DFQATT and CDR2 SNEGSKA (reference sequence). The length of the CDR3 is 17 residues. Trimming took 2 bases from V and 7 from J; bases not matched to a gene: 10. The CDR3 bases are TGCAGTGCTAGAAGCTTGACTAGCGGGAGGGCCTTGAATGAGCAGTTCTTC. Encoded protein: CSARSLTSGRALNEQFF.

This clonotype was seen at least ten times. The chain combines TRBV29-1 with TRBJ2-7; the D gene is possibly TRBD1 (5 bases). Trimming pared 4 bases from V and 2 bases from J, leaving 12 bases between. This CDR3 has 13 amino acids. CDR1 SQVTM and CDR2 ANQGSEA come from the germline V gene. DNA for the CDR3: TGCAGCGTTGGATCAGGCAGGGCCTACGAGCAGTACTTC. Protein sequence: CSVGSGRAYEQYF.

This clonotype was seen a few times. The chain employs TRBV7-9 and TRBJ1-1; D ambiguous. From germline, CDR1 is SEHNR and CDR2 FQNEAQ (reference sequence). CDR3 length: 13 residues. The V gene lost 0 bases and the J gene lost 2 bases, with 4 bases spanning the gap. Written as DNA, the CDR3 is TGTGCCAGCAGCTTAGCGACCAACACTGAAGCTTTCTTT. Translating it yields CASSLATNTEAFF.

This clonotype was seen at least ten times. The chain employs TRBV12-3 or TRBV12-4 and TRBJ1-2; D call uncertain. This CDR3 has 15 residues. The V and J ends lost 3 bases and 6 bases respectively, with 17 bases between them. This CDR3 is CASSFGISVPDGYTF. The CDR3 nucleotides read TGTGCCAGCAGTTTCGGGATCAGTGTTCCTGATGGCTACACCTTC.

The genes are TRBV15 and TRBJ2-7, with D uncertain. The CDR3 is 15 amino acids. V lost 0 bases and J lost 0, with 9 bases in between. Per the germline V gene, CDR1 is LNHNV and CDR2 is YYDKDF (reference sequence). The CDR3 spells CATSRDLADSYEQYF. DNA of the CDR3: TGTGCCACCAGCAGAGATCTCGCAGACTCCTACGAGCAGTACTTC.

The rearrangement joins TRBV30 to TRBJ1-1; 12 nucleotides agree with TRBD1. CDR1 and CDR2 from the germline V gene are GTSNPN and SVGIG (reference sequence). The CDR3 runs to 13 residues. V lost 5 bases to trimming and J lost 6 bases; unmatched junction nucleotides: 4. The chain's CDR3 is CAWGTGGLSEAFF. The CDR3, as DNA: TGTGCCTGGGGGACAGGGGGCTTGTCTGAAGCTTTCTTT.

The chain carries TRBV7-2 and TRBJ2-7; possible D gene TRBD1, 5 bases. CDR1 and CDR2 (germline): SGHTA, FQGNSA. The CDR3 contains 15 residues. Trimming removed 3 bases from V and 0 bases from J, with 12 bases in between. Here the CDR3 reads CASSLGQGLSYEQYF. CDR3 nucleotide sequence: TGTGCCAGCAGCTTGGGGCAGGGCCTCTCCTACGAGCAGTACTTC.

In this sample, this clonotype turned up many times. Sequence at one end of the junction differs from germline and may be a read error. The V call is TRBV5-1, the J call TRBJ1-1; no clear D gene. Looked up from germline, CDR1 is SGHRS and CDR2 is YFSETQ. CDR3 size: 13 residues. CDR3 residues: CASSLEGGTEAFF. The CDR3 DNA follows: TGTGCCAGCAGTTTAGAGGGTGGCACTGAAGCTTTCTTT.

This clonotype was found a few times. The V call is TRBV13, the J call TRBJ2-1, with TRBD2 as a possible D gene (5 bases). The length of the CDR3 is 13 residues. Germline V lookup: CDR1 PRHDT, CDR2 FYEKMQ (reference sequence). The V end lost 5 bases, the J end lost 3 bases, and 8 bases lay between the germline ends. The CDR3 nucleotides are TGTGCCAGCAGCCCGGGATACTACAATGAGCAGTTCTTC. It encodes CASSPGYYNEQFF.

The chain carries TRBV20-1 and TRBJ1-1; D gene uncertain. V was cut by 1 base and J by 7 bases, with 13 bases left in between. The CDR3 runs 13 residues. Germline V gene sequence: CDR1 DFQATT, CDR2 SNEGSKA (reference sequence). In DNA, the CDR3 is TGCAGTGCTAGAGGCGGCGTGGTCGGTGAAGCTTTCTTT. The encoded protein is CSARGGVVGEAFF.

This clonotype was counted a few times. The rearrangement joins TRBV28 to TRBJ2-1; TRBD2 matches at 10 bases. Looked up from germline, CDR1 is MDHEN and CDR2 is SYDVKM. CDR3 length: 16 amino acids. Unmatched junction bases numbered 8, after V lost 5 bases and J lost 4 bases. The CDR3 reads CASSLLSGRVYNEQFF. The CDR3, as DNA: TGTGCCAGCAGTCTCTTAAGCGGGAGGGTTTACAATGAGCAGTTCTTC.

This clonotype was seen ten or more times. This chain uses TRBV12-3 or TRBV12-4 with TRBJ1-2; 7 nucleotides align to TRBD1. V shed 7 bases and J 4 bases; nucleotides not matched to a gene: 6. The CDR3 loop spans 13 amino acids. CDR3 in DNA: TGTGCCAGCATCAAGACAGGGTTCTATGGCTACACCTTC. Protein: CASIKTGFYGYTF.